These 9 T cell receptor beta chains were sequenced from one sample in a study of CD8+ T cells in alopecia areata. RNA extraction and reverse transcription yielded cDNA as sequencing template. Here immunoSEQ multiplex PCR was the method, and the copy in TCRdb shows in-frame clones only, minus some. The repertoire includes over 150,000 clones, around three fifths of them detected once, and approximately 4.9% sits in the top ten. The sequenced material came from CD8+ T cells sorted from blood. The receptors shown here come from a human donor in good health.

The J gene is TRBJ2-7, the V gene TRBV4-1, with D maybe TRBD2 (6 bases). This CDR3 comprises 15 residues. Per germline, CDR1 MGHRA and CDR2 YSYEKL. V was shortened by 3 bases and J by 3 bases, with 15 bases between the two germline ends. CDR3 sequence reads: CASSHDKEGNYEQYF. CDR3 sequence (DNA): TGCGCCAGCAGCCATGACAAGGAGGGGAACTACGAGCAGTACTTC.

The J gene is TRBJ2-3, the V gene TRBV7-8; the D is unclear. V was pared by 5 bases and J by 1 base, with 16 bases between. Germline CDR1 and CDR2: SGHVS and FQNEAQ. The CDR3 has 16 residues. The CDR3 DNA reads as TGTGCCAGCAGCCCCCGTTGGGTTCGGGGCACAGATACGCAGTATTTT. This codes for CASSPRWVRGTDTQYF. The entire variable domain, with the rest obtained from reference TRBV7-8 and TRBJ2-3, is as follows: GAGVSQSPRYKVAKRGQDVALRCDPISGHVSLFWYQQALGQGPEFLTYFQNEAQLDKSGLPSDRFFAERPEGSVSTLKIQRTQQEDSAVYLCASSPRWVRGTDTQYFGPGTRLTVL.

The CDR3 region is CASSYLVGGYNEQFF. CDR3 sequence (DNA): TGTGCCAGCAGCTACCTTGTGGGGGGTTACAATGAGCAGTTCTTC. This rearrangement joins TRBV7-9 to TRBJ2-1, with D possibly being TRBD2 (6 bases). This CDR3 spans 15 amino acids. Trimming stripped 4 bases from V and 4 bases from J, with 14 bases between. Germline assignment: CDR1 SEHNR and CDR2 FQNEAQ (reference sequence).

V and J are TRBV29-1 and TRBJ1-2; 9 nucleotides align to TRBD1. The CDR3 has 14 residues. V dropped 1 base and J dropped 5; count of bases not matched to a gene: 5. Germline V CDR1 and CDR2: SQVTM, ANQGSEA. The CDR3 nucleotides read TGCAGCGTTGAAGCGCAGGGACAGGGATATGGCTACACCTTC. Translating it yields CSVEAQGQGYGYTF. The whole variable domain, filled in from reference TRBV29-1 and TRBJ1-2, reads SAVISQKPSRDICQRGTSLTIQCQVDSQVTMMFWYRQQPGQSLTLIATANQGSEATYESGFVIDKFPISRPNLTFSTLTVSNMSPEDSSIYLCSVEAQGQGYGYTFGSGTRLTVV.

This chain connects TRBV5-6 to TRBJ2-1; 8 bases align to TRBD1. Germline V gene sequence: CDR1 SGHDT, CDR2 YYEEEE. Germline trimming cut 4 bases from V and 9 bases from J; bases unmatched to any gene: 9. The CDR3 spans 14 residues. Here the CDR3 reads CASSPGGQGAEQFF. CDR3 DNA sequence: TGTGCCAGCAGCCCCGGCGGGCAGGGGGCTGAGCAGTTCTTC.

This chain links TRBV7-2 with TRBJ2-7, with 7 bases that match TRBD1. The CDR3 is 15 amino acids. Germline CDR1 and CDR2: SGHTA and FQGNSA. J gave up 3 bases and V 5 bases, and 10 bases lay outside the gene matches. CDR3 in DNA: TGTGCCAGCAGCCCCCGACAGGGTATGGTCTACGAGCAGTACTTC. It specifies CASSPRQGMVYEQYF.

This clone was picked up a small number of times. CDR3 bases: TGTGCCAGCAGCTATGGGGCATCCGAGCAGTACTTC. As protein: CASSYGASEQYF. The gene calls are TRBV7-2 and TRBJ2-7; TRBD1 might be the D (5 bases). Looked up from germline, CDR1 is SGHTA and CDR2 is FQGNSA. The CDR3 covers 12 residues. Trimming took 4 bases from V and 6 from J, leaving 10 bases between them.

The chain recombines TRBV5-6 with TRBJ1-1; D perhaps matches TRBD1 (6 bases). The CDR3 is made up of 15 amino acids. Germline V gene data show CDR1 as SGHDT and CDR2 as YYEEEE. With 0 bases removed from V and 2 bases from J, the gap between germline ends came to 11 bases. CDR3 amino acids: CASSLDREINTEAFF. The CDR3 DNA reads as TGTGCCAGCAGCTTGGACAGGGAGATTAACACTGAAGCTTTCTTT.

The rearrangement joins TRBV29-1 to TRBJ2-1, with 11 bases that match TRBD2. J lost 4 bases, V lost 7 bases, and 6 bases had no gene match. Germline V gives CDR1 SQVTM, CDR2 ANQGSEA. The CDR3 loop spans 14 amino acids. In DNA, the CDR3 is TGCAGCGCTGCGACTAGCGGGGTATACAATGAGCAGTTCTTC. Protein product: CSAATSGVYNEQFF.